The source of this T cell receptor beta chain is a study of T cells in Graves' hyperthyroidism and ophthalmopathy. Germline CDR1 MGHDK, CDR2 SYGVNS. Trimming removed 3 bases from V and 8 bases from J; junction bases left unmatched: 8. The CDR3 has 16 amino acids. Regions amplified from RNA transcripts were the TCR beta CDR3 regions. The study used the HTBI primer set for a first-round RT-PCR of the TCR CDR3. In TCRdb, the multiplex PCR reads were re-called with MiXCR into one record per CDR3 protein. The sample lists around 25,000 distinct CDR3 sequences; 45% to 50% were seen once. General study findings and limits: Most expanded thyroid clonotypes above 0.001 recurred in blood.

The table lists this clonotype with a few counts. Its antigen remains unknown. Exclusion followed for patients with uncontrolled infection, other autoimmune disease, pregnancy or lactation. Clinical symptoms, serum thyroxine, TRAb, thyroid ultrasound and orbital computed tomography established diagnosis. The rearrangement uses TRBV25-1 and TRBJ1-6, with 9 positions matching TRBD1. Sequencing was carried out using blood. The sequence was obtained from a woman aged 40 to 55 with Graves' hyperthyroidism that later progressed to Graves' ophthalmopathy. DNA of the CDR3: TGTGCCAGCAGTGATCCCGACCGGGACAGGGATTCACCCCTCCACTTT. This encodes CASSDPDRDRDSPLHF.